The T cell receptor beta chain under discussion was sequenced for a study of blood T cell repertoires in COVID-19. The CDR3 runs 16 residues. In germline, CDR1 is SGHRS, CDR2 YFSETQ. V was pared by 2 bases and J by 5 bases, with 13 bases of the junction left unmatched. TCRdb's table, derived via immunoSEQ multiplex PCR, lists solely in-frame clones and lacks some. The sample holds about 270,000 clones, approximately 86% seen once. Sequences were obtained from peripheral blood. The sequence was obtained from a man aged 40-49 years with active or convalescent COVID-19. The J gene is TRBJ2-7, the V gene TRBV5-1; 7 bases align to TRBD1. For the CDR3, the DNA is TGCGCCAGCAGCTTTAGCGACAGGGCTTGGAGCAACGAGCAGTACTTC. It codes for CASSFSDRAWSNEQYF.